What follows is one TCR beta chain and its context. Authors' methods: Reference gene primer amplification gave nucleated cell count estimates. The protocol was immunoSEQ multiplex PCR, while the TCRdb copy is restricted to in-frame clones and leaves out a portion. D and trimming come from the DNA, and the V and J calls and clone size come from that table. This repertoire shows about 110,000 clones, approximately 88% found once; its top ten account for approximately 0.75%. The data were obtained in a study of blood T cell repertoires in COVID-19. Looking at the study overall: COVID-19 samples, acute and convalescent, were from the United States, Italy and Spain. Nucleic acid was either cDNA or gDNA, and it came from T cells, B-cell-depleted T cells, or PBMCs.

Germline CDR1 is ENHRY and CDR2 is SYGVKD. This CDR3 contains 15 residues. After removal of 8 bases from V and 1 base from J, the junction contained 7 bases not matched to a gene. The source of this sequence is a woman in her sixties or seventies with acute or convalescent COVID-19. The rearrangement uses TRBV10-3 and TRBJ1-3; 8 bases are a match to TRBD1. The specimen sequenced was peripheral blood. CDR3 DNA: TGTGCCATCTCGACAGGGGCTTTGTCTGGAAACACCATATATTTT. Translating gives CAISTGALSGNTIYF.